The subject of this entry is one T cell receptor beta chain. Deep was the level used in running the assay. Assay used: immunoSEQ multiplex PCR; TCRdb lists only in-frame clones, some missing. The repertoire holds over a million clones, with 98% as singletons. The sample comes from a study of shared clonotypes between healthy human individuals. The length of the CDR3 is 17 residues. V lost 0 bases, J lost 3 bases, and 7 bases stayed unmatched. Germline lookup yields CDR1 MGHRA and CDR2 YSYEKL. This TCR derives from a young man in good health. Source material: naive CD4+ T cells sorted from blood. The subset was: CD45RA+ positively selected. This chain links TRBV4-1 with TRBJ2-1, with 8 positions matching TRBD2. The CDR3 nucleotides read TGCGCCAGCAGCCAAGACACAGCGGGAGCTTACTACAATGAGCAGTTCTTC. Residues: CASSQDTAGAYYNEQFF.